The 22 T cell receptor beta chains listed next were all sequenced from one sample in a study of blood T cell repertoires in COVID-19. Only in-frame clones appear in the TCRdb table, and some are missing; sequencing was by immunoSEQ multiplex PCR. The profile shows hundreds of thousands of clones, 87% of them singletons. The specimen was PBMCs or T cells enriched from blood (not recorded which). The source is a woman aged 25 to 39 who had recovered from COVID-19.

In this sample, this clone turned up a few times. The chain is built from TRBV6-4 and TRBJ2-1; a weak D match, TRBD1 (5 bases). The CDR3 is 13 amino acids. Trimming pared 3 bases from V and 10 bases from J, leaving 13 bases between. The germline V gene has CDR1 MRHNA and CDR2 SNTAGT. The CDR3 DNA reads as TGTGCCAGCAGTGAACAGGCCTTGGGGGAGCAGTTCTTC. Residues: CASSEQALGEQFF.

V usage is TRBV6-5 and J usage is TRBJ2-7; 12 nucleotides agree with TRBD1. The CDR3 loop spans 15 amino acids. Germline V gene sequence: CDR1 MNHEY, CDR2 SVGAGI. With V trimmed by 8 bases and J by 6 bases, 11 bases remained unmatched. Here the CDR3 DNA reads TGTGCCAGCCTCTCTGAGGGACAGGGGGCGGTCGAGCAGTACTTC. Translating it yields CASLSEGQGAVEQYF.

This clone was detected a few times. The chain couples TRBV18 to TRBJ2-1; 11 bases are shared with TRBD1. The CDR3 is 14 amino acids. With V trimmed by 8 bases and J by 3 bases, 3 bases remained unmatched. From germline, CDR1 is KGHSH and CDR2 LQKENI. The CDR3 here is CASRTGGDYNEQFF. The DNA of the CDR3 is TGTGCCAGCCGGACAGGGGGCGACTACAATGAGCAGTTCTTC. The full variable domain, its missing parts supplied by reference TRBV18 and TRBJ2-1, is NAGVMQNPRHLVRRRGQEARLRCSPMKGHSHVYWYRQLPEEGLKFMVYLQKENIIDESGMPKERFSAEFPKEGPSILRIQQVVRGDSAAYFCASRTGGDYNEQFFGPGTRLTVL.

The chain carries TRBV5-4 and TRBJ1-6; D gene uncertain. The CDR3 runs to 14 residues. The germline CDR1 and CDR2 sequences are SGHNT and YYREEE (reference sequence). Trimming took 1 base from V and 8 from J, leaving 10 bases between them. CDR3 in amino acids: CASSLTSRDSPLHF. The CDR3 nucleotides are TGTGCCAGCAGCTTGACGAGTCGGGATTCACCCCTCCACTTT.

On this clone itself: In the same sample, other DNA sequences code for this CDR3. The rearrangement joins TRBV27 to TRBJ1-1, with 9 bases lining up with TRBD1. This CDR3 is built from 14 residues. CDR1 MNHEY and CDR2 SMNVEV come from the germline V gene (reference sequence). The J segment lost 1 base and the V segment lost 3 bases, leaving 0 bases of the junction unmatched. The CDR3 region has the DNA TGTGCCAGCAGTTTGACAGGGGGGAACACTGAAGCTTTCTTT. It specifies CASSLTGGNTEAFF.

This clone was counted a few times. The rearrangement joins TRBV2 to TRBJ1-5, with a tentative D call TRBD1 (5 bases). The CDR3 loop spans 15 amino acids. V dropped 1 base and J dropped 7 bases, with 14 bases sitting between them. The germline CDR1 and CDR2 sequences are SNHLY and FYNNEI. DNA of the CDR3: TGTGCCAGCAGTGAAGGGCAGGGTGGATACCAGCCCCAGCATTTT. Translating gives CASSEGQGGYQPQHF.

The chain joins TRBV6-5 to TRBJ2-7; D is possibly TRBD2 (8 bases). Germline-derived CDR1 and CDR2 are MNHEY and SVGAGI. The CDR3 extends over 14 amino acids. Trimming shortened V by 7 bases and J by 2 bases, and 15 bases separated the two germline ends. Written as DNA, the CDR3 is TGTGCCAGCACCGGGAGGGGACAGCCCTACGAGCAGTACTTC. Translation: CASTGRGQPYEQYF.

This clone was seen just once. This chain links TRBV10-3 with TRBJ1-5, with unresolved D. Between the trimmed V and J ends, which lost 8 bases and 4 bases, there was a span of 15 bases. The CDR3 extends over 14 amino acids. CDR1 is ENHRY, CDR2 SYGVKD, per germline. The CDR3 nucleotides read TGTGCCATCGGGCACGGAACTAGAAATCAGCCCCAGCATTTT. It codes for CAIGHGTRNQPQHF.

The CDR3 region has the DNA TGTGCCAGCAGTTACGTAGGGGGCGGCGGCTACACCTTC. As protein: CASSYVGGGGYTF. J is TRBJ1-2 and V is TRBV6-5, with TRBD1 identical over 7 bases. Germline assignment: CDR1 MNHEY and CDR2 SVGAGI. V gave up 2 bases and J gave up 8 bases; unmatched junction bases: 5. The CDR3 covers 13 residues.

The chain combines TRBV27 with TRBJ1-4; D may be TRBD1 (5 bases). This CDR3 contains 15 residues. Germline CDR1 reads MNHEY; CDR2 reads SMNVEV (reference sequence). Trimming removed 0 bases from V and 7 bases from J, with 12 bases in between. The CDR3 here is CASSLSPGRGEKLFF. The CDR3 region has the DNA TGTGCCAGCAGTTTATCGCCAGGGCGGGGTGAAAAACTGTTTTTT.

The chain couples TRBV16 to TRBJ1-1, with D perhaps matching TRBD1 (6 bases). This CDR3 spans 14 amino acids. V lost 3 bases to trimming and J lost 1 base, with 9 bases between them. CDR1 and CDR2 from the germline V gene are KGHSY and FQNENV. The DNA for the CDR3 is TGTGCCAGCAGCCACCGGGGGGCGAACACTGAAGCTTTCTTT. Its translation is CASSHRGANTEAFF.

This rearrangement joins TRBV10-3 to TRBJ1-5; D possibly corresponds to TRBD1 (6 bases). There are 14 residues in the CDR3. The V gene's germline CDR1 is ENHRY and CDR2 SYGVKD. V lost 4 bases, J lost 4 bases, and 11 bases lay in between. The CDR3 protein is CAISGGQLNQPQHF. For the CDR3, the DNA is TGTGCCATCAGTGGAGGACAGTTGAATCAGCCCCAGCATTTT.

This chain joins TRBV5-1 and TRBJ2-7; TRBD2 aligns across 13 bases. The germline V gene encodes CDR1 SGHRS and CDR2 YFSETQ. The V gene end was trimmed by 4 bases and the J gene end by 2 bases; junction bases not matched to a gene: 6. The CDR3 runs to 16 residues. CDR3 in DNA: TGCGCCAGCAGCCCACTAGCGGGAGGGCTAACCTACGAGCAGTACTTC. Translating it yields CASSPLAGGLTYEQYF.

The CDR3 here is CASSFGTNHRTDTQYF. The DNA for the CDR3 is TGTGCCAGCAGCTTCGGGACTAACCACCGCACAGATACGCAGTATTTT. V usage is TRBV7-9 and J usage is TRBJ2-3, with TRBD2 matching 7 bases. This CDR3 spans 16 amino acids. V gave up 3 bases and J gave up 1 base; unmatched junction bases: 7. The germline gives CDR1 SEHNR, CDR2 FQNEAQ (reference sequence).

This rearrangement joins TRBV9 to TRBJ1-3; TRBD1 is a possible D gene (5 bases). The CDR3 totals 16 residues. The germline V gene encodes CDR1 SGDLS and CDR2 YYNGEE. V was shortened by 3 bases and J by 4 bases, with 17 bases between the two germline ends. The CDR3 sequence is CASSGGPPHPGNTIYF. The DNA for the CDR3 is TGTGCCAGCAGCGGGGGCCCCCCACATCCGGGAAACACCATATATTTT.

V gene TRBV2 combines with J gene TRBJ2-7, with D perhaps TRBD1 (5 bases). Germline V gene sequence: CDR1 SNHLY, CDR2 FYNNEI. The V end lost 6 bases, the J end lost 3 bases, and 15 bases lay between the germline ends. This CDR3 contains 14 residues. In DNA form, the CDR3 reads TGTGCCAGCAGGACCCCGACAGCTATCTACGAGCAGTACTTC. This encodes CASRTPTAIYEQYF.

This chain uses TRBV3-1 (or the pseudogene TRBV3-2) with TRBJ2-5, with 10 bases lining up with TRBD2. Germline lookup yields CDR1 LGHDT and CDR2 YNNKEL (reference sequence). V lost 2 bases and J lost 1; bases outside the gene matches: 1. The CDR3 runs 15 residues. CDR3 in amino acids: CASSQLAGAQETQYF. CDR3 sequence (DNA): TGTGCCAGCAGCCAACTAGCGGGGGCCCAAGAGACCCAGTACTTC.

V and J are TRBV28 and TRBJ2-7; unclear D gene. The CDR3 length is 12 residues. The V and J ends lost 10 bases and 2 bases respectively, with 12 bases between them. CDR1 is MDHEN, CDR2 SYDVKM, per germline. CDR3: CATYGATYEQYF. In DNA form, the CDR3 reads TGTGCCACCTACGGTGCAACCTACGAGCAGTACTTC.

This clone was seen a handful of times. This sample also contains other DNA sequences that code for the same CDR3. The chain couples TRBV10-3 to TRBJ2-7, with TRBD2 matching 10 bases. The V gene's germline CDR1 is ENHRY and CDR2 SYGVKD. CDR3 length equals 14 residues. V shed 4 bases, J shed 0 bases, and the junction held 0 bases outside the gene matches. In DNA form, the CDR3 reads TGTGCCATCAGTGGGACTAGCGGCTCCTACGAGCAGTACTTC. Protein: CAISGTSGSYEQYF.

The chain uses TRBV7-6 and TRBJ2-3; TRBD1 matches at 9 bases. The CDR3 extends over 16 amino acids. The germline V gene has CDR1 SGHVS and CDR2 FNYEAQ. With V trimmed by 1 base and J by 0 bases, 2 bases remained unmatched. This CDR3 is CASSLDGTGSTDTQYF. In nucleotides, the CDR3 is TGTGCCAGCAGCTTAGATGGGACAGGGAGCACAGATACGCAGTATTTT.

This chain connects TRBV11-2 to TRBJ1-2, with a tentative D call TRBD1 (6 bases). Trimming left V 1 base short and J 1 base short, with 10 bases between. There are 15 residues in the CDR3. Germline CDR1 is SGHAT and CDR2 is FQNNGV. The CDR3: CASSLGRTVNYGYTF. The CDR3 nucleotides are TGTGCCAGCAGCTTAGGCCGGACAGTTAACTATGGCTACACCTTC.

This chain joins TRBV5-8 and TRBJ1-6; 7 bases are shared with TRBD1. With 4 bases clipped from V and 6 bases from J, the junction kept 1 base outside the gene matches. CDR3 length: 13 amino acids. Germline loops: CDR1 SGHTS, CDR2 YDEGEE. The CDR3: CASSRDSNSPLHF. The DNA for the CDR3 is TGTGCCAGCAGCCGGGACAGTAATTCACCCCTCCACTTT.